Shown below are 16 T cell receptor beta chains from a single sample sequenced in a study of T-cell memory formation after mild COVID-19. TCRdb fed the 5' RACE reads into MiXCR, producing one record per CDR3 protein. The sample holds about 210,000 distinct CDR3 sequences, over 9.5% seen once. Sample: PBMCs or a T cell subset sorted from them (not recorded which). The receptors shown here come from a young man who had mild COVID-19 (a few samples of this study predate the infection). Cell type and time point are not known.

The genes are TRBV18 and TRBJ2-7; maybe TRBD1 (5 bases). CDR3 length: 12 amino acids. The V gene lost 4 bases and the J gene lost 4 bases, with 8 bases spanning the gap. CDR1 is KGHSH and CDR2 is LQKENI in the germline V gene. The CDR3 protein is CASSRGAYEQYF. The CDR3 nucleotides read TGTGCCAGCTCACGGGGCGCTTACGAGCAGTACTTC.

The chain recombines TRBV6-2 or TRBV6-3 with TRBJ2-7; 8 nucleotides align to TRBD2. The J segment lost 2 bases and the V segment lost 4 bases, leaving 7 bases of the junction unmatched. This CDR3 spans 15 amino acids. Germline V lookup: CDR1 MNHEY, CDR2 SVGEGT. In DNA, the CDR3 is TGTGCCAGCAGTTCTCCTACTAGCGGAACCTACGAGCAGTACTTC. Translation: CASSSPTSGTYEQYF.

This clonotype was counted only a few times. The chain employs TRBV10-3 and TRBJ2-1; the match to TRBD1 covers 8 bases. Trimming cost V 4 bases and J 3 bases; bases outside gene matches: 8. CDR1 and CDR2 (germline): ENHRY, SYGVKD. The CDR3 contains 16 residues. In DNA, the CDR3 is TGTGCCATCAGTGCTTGGACAGGGAGTATCTACAATGAGCAGTTCTTC. As protein: CAISAWTGSIYNEQFF.

The V call is TRBV7-2, the J call TRBJ2-1; perhaps D is TRBD1 or TRBD2 (5 bases each). V was cut by 6 bases and J by 3 bases, with 15 bases left in between. This CDR3 comprises 15 residues. CDR1 is SGHTA, CDR2 FQGNSA, per germline. The CDR3 DNA follows: TGTGCCAGCAGTTCCAAGGGGACGGGCTACAATGAGCAGTTCTTC. Protein product: CASSSKGTGYNEQFF.

This clonotype was observed many times. The genes are TRBV9 and TRBJ2-5; TRBD1 matches at 9 bases. Germline V gene data show CDR1 as SGDLS and CDR2 as YYNGEE. Unmatched junction bases numbered 5, after V lost 3 bases and J lost 2 bases. This CDR3 region has 15 residues. The CDR3 DNA reads as TGTGCCAGCAGCGAGGGACAGGGAATACAAGAGACCCAGTACTTC. Protein: CASSEGQGIQETQYF.

There are a few counts of this clonotype. The gene calls are TRBV7-2 and TRBJ1-2; tentative D call: TRBD1 (5 bases). Trimming removed 2 bases from V and 3 bases from J, with 10 bases in between. The CDR3 length is 14 residues. CDR1 is SGHTA, CDR2 FQGNSA, per germline. CDR3 amino acids: CASSLNGGDYGYTF. The CDR3 nucleotides read TGTGCCAGCAGCTTAAACGGGGGGGACTATGGCTACACCTTC.

In this sample, this clonotype turned up a few times. J is TRBJ1-1 and V is TRBV6-5; D is ambiguous. Trimming left V 2 bases short and J 5 bases short, with 12 bases between. The CDR3 consists of 14 residues. Germline loops: CDR1 MNHEY, CDR2 SVGAGI. CDR3 in DNA: TGTGCCAGCAGTTACGGTGGGATGAGGACTGAAGCTTTCTTT. Translation gives CASSYGGMRTEAFF.

This clonotype was found a few times. The chain combines TRBV7-2 with TRBJ1-5; D gene ambiguous. The V end was cut by 1 base, the J end by 7 bases, with 14 bases between. The CDR3 is 15 residues long. Looked up from germline, CDR1 is SGHTA and CDR2 is FQGNSA. CDR3 residues: CASSLVPGEGQPQHF. The CDR3 nucleotides read TGTGCCAGCAGCTTAGTGCCAGGTGAGGGCCAGCCCCAGCATTTT.

In DNA, the CDR3 is TGCGCCAGCAGCCCGGAAGTGACAGGGTATGTCACTGAAGCTTTCTTT. Protein product: CASSPEVTGYVTEAFF. The chain has TRBV5-1 and TRBJ1-1; TRBD1 matches 7 bases. The germline gives CDR1 SGHRS, CDR2 YFSETQ. Trimming at V came to 4 bases and at J to 4 bases, leaving 13 bases not matched to a gene. This CDR3 region has 16 residues.

CDR3 amino acids: CSAGTDNYGYTF. The CDR3 region has the DNA TGCAGTGCTGGGACAGATAACTATGGCTACACCTTC. The V call is TRBV20-1, the J call TRBJ1-2; 7 nucleotides agree with TRBD1. Germline V lookup: CDR1 DFQATT, CDR2 SNEGSKA (reference sequence). V dropped 5 bases and J dropped 1; count of bases not matched to a gene: 1. This CDR3 comprises 12 residues.

J is TRBJ1-1 and V is TRBV7-9, with a possible D match to TRBD1 (5 bases). The CDR3 spans 16 residues. Germline assignment: CDR1 SEHNR and CDR2 FQNEAQ (reference sequence). Between the trimmed V and J ends, which lost 5 bases and 5 bases, there was a span of 21 bases. CDR3 residues: CASSPGRAGWGTEAFF. CDR3 in DNA: TGTGCCAGCAGCCCCGGTCGTGCAGGGTGGGGGACTGAAGCTTTCTTT.

V is TRBV19 and J is TRBJ2-3, with D tentatively TRBD2 (6 bases). CDR3 length: 15 residues. V shed 3 bases and J shed 3 bases, with 13 bases lying between them. From germline, CDR1 is LNHDA and CDR2 SQIVND (reference sequence). CDR3 nucleotides: TGTGCCAGTAGTATGGGGGGTTCGGTAACAGATACGCAGTATTTT. Protein: CASSMGGSVTDTQYF. The full variable domain, completed using reference TRBV19 and TRBJ2-3, is DGGITQSPKYLFRKEGQNVTLSCEQNLNHDAMYWYRQDPGQGLRLIYYSQIVNDFQKGDIAEGYSVSREKKESFPLTVTSAQKNPTAFYLCASSMGGSVTDTQYFGPGTRLTVL.

The CDR3 reads CASSPRYRGQNNEQFF. CDR3 sequence (DNA): TGTGCCAGCAGTCCCCGCTACAGGGGGCAAAACAATGAGCAGTTCTTC. V usage is TRBV28 and J usage is TRBJ2-1, with 9 bases identical to TRBD1. This CDR3 is 16 amino acids long. In germline, CDR1 is MDHEN, CDR2 SYDVKM. With V trimmed by 5 bases and J by 5 bases, 10 bases remained unmatched.

The chain is built from TRBV28 and TRBJ2-7; 8 positions match TRBD2. CDR1 and CDR2 (germline): MDHEN, SYDVKM. CDR3 size: 15 residues. V trimming: 6 bases; J trimming: 0 bases; junction bases outside the gene matches: 7. CDR3 DNA: TGTGCCAGCAGCTCCGGGGGGGCGCCCTCCTACGAGCAGTACGTC. It translates to CASSSGGAPSYEQYV.

This clonotype was picked up a small number of times. The chain links TRBV7-2 to TRBJ2-5, with unresolved D. The CDR3 is 11 residues long. Looked up from germline, CDR1 is SGHTA and CDR2 is FQGNSA. V was cut by 5 bases and J by 5 bases, with 6 bases left in between. This chain's CDR3 is CASSAVETQYF. CDR3 DNA: TGTGCCAGCAGCGCAGTCGAGACCCAGTACTTC.

This clonotype was seen many times. The chain couples TRBV7-2 to TRBJ1-3, with a tentative D call TRBD1 (5 bases). Trimming removed 4 bases at V and 2 bases at J, with 15 bases between. Germline loops: CDR1 SGHTA, CDR2 FQGNSA. The CDR3 runs 16 residues. CDR3 protein: CASSSYRRQAGNTIYF. The CDR3 coding sequence is TGTGCCAGCAGCTCCTACAGGAGGCAGGCTGGAAACACCATATATTTT.